The text below deals with one T cell receptor (beta chain). The trim removed 7 bases at V and 9 bases at J, leaving 15 bases unmatched. CDR1 and CDR2 from the germline V gene are LNHDA and SQIVND (reference sequence). CDR3 size: 15 residues. Orbital computed tomography, thyroid ultrasound, serum thyroxine and TRAb, and clinical symptoms together informed the diagnoses. This sample is part of a study of T cells in Graves' hyperthyroidism and ophthalmopathy. Amplification targeted TCR beta CDR3 regions from RNA transcripts. Researchers ran a first-round RT-PCR on the TCR CDR3 using the HTBI primer set. TCRdb reprocessed the multiplex PCR reads with MiXCR, giving one entry per CDR3 protein. The data contain around 340,000 distinct CDR3 sequences, about a sixth of them singletons.

This TCR derives from a woman in her twenties or thirties with Graves' hyperthyroidism that later progressed to Graves' ophthalmopathy. This sequence joins TRBV19 and TRBJ1-2; 9 bases map to TRBD1. Sequencing was done on a sample of blood. The chain's CDR3 is CASNSPGTGRDSYTF. The CDR3 DNA sequence: TGTGCCAGTAACTCACCCGGGACAGGGCGGGATAGCTACACCTTC.